This is a list of T cell receptor beta chains from one sample in a study of early T cells in non-severe SARS-CoV-2 infection. TCRdb redid the calling of the 5' RACE reads with MiXCR, one entry per CDR3 protein. The sample yields nearly 55,000 distinct CDR3 sequences, 7.7% seen once. The input for sequencing was whole blood, taken at baseline. The receptors shown here come from an adult who was a healthcare worker with PCR-confirmed SARS-CoV-2 infection or an uninfected control (not recorded which). Each CDR3 is given with its conserved first and last residue. D genes are given only for firm matches. Expanded clones get a size class; other rows say once, few or many, or leave the size out.

V gene: TRBV5-1; clone size: NA; D gene: TRBD2; J gene: TRBJ2-3; CDR3 protein: CASSLTGEGRTDTQYF; CDR3 DNA: TGCGCCAGCAGCTTAACGGGGGAGGGCCGTACAGATACGCAGTATTTT
V gene: TRBV6-4; clone size: many; D gene: TRBD2; J gene: TRBJ2-1; CDR3 protein: CASSASGSSYNEQFF; CDR3 DNA: TGTGCCAGCAGTGCTAGCGGGAGCTCCTACAATGAGCAGTTCTTC
V gene: TRBV5-6; clone size: few; D gene: NA; J gene: TRBJ2-3; CDR3 protein: CASSSTGDPGTDTQYF; CDR3 DNA: TGTGCCAGCAGCTCGACGGGGGACCCAGGCACAGATACGCAGTATTTT
V gene: TRBV7-2; clone size: few; D gene: NA; J gene: TRBJ2-7; CDR3 protein: CASSLVGGYEQYF; CDR3 DNA: TGTGCCAGCAGCTTAGTAGGGGGGTACGAGCAGTACTTC
V gene: TRBV12-3/TRBV12-4; clone size: NA; D gene: NA; J gene: TRBJ2-2; CDR3 protein: CASSLGGYTGELFF; CDR3 DNA: TGTGCCAGCAGTTTAGGGGGGTACACCGGGGAGCTGTTTTTT
V gene: TRBV12-3/TRBV12-4; clone size: many; D gene: NA; J gene: TRBJ1-6; CDR3 protein: CASSLAGGNSPLHF; CDR3 DNA: TGTGCCAGCAGTTTAGCCGGTGGGAATTCACCCCTCCACTTT
V gene: TRBV6-4; clone size: NA; D gene: TRBD1; J gene: TRBJ2-2; CDR3 protein: CASSEGQENTGELFF; CDR3 DNA: TGTGCCAGCAGTGAGGGACAGGAGAACACCGGGGAGCTGTTTTTT
V gene: TRBV7-8; clone size: many; D gene: NA; J gene: TRBJ1-1; CDR3 protein: CASSFRLLTEAFF; CDR3 DNA: TGTGCCAGCAGCTTTCGCTTGCTCACTGAAGCTTTCTTT
V gene: TRBV27; clone size: medium-sized; D gene: NA; J gene: TRBJ2-7; CDR3 protein: CASSLAMGYEQYF; CDR3 DNA: TGTGCCAGCAGTTTAGCAATGGGCTACGAGCAGTACTTC
V gene: TRBV18; clone size: NA; D gene: NA; J gene: TRBJ1-2; CDR3 protein: CASSPGRDALGYTF; CDR3 DNA: TGTGCCAGCTCACCGGGGCGGGATGCCTTAGGCTACACCTTC
V gene: TRBV6-4; clone size: few; D gene: TRBD2; J gene: TRBJ2-1; CDR3 protein: CASSPSGNYNEQFF; CDR3 DNA: TGTGCCAGCAGTCCTAGCGGGAACTACAATGAGCAGTTCTTC
V gene: TRBV5-1; clone size: many; D gene: TRBD1; J gene: TRBJ2-3; CDR3 protein: CASSYSPGTGADTQYF; CDR3 DNA: TGCGCCAGCAGCTATTCGCCCGGGACAGGTGCAGATACGCAGTATTTT
V gene: TRBV20-1; clone size: few; D gene: NA; J gene: TRBJ2-7; CDR3 protein: CSATSSGASYEQYF; CDR3 DNA: TGCAGTGCTACCTCCAGCGGAGCCTCCTACGAGCAGTACTTC
V gene: TRBV30; clone size: few; D gene: NA; J gene: TRBJ1-4; CDR3 protein: CACSFGGRGEKLFF; CDR3 DNA: TGTGCCTGTTCGTTCGGGGGGCGCGGTGAAAAACTGTTTTTT
V gene: TRBV30; clone size: few; D gene: NA; J gene: TRBJ1-1; CDR3 protein: CAWSGHRGDTEAFF; CDR3 DNA: TGTGCCTGGAGTGGGCACCGGGGAGACACTGAAGCTTTCTTT
V gene: TRBV14; clone size: few; D gene: NA; J gene: TRBJ2-1; CDR3 protein: CASPAAYPDNEQFF; CDR3 DNA: TGTGCCAGCCCCGCAGCGTATCCGGACAATGAGCAGTTCTTC
V gene: TRBV29-1; clone size: many; D gene: NA; J gene: TRBJ2-5; CDR3 protein: CSVDGRGANPETQYF; CDR3 DNA: TGCAGCGTTGATGGTCGGGGTGCGAACCCAGAGACCCAGTACTTC
V gene: TRBV5-1; clone size: few; D gene: NA; J gene: TRBJ2-2; CDR3 protein: CASSYGQPGELFF; CDR3 DNA: TGCGCCAGCAGCTATGGACAGCCCGGGGAGCTGTTTTTT
V gene: TRBV4-3; clone size: many; D gene: TRBD1; J gene: TRBJ1-4; CDR3 protein: CASSQESGTGVEKLFF; CDR3 DNA: TGCGCCAGCAGCCAAGAGAGTGGGACAGGGGTTGAAAAACTGTTTTTT
V gene: TRBV7-3; clone size: NA; D gene: NA; J gene: TRBJ2-3; CDR3 protein: CASSLMGTSTDTQYF; CDR3 DNA: TGTGCCAGCAGCTTAATGGGGACTTCCACAGATACGCAGTATTTT
V gene: TRBV11-2; clone size: NA; D gene: NA; J gene: TRBJ2-5; CDR3 protein: CASSLVIGYRATERTQYF; CDR3 DNA: TGTGCCAGCAGCTTAGTTATCGGTTATCGGGCGACCGAGCGGACCCAGTACTTC
V gene: TRBV18; clone size: many; D gene: NA; J gene: TRBJ1-6; CDR3 protein: CASCGGDVNSPLHF; CDR3 DNA: TGTGCCAGCTGCGGTGGAGACGTTAATTCACCCCTCCACTTT